The present T cell receptor beta chain was sequenced within a study of cytomegalovirus exposure and HLA in healthy donors. In the study overall: Early released data comprised some 85 million unique TCRs from HLA-typed donors.

Germline loops: CDR1 SGHTA, CDR2 FQGNSA. The CDR3 spans 15 residues. The V gene end was trimmed by 5 bases and the J gene end by 0 bases; junction bases not matched to a gene: 4. Amplification used 60 Vbeta primers and 13 Jbeta primers. Clones were read by immunoSEQ multiplex PCR, and TCRdb kept only the in-frame ones, dropping some. The repertoire holds 75,000 to 100,000 clones, roughly four fifths seen once, with less than 4.5% in the top ten. V usage is TRBV7-2 and J usage is TRBJ2-3, with 8 bases that match TRBD2. Sequences were obtained from PBMCs. The clonotype comes from a man aged 40-55 years in good health and CMV-seronegative. The CDR3 region has the DNA TGTGCCAGCAGCCGGGAGGGCTGGAGCACAGATACGCAGTATTTT. It translates to CASSREGWSTDTQYF.